The sequence of this T cell receptor beta chain was determined in a study of T cell responses to AZD1222 COVID-19 vaccine. General observations from the study: Just 5 to 7 AZD1222 recipients tested seropositive at baseline. There were vaccine-associated CD4 TCRs across spike, dominant at 160-218 and 743-854. Donors skewed white British and female; clonal diversity was possibly underestimated.

V shed 4 bases and J shed 8 bases, with 7 bases lying between them. CDR3 size: 11 residues. In germline, CDR1 is KGHDR, CDR2 SFDVKD. TCRdb's table, derived via immunoSEQ multiplex PCR, lists solely in-frame clones and lacks some. The data show around 270,000 clones, roughly 93% seen once. Comments on this clone: Its matching antigen is unknown.

Sequencing used peripheral blood, obtained 28 days after the second AZD1222 dose. The V call is TRBV24-1, the J call TRBJ1-2; unclear D gene. The receptor comes from an adult who received the AZD1222 COVID-19 vaccine. CDR3 sequence reads: CATSDSSGYTF. In DNA, the CDR3 is TGTGCCACCAGTGACAGCTCGGGCTACACCTTC.